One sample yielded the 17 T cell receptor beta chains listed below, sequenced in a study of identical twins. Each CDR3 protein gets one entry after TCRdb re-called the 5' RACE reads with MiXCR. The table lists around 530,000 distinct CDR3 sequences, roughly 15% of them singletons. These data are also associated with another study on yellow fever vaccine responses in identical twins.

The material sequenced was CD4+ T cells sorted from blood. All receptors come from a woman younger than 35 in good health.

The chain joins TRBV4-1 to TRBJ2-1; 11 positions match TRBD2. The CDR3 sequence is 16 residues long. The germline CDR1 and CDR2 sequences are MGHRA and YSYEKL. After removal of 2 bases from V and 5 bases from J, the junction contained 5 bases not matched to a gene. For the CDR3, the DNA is TGCGCCAGCAGCCAACCGACTAGCGGGGCTAACAATGAGCAGTTCTTC. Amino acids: CASSQPTSGANNEQFF.

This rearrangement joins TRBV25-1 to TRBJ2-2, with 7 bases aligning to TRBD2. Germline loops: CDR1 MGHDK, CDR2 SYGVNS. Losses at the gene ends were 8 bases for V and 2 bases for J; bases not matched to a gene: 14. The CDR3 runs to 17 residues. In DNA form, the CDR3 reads TGTGCCAGCTCGAACGGGGGAGGGTCCGATAACACCGGGGAGCTGTTTTTT. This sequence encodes CASSNGGGSDNTGELFF.

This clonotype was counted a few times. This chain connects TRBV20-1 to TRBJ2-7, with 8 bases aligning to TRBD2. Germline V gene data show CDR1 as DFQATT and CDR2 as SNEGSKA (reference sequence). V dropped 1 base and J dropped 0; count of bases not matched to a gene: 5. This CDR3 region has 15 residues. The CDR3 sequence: CSARAPLAVSYEQYF. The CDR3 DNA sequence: TGCAGTGCTAGAGCTCCACTAGCGGTCTCCTACGAGCAGTACTTC.

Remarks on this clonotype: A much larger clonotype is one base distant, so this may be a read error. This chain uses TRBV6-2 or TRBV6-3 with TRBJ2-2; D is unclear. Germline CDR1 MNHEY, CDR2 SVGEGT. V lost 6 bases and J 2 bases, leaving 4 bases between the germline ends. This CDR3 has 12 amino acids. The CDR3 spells CASRHNTGELFF. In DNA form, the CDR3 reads TGTGCCAGCAGACACAACACCGGGGAGCTGTTTTTT.

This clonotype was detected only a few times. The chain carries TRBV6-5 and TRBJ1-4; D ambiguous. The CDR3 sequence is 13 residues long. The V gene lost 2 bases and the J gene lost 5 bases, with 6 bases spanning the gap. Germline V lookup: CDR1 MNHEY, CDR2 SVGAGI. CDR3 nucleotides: TGTGCCAGCAGTTACGATTCGAATGAAAAACTGTTTTTT. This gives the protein CASSYDSNEKLFF.

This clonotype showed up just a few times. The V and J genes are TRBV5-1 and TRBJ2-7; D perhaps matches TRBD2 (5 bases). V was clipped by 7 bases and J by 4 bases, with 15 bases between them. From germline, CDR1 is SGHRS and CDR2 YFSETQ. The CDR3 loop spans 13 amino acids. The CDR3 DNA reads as TGCGCCAGCGCGGGTCAATCCGTGTACGAGCAGTACTTC. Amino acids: CASAGQSVYEQYF.

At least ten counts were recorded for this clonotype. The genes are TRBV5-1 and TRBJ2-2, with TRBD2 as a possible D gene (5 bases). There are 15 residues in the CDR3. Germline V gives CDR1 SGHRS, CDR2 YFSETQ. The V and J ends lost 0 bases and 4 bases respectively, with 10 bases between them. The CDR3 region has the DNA TGCGCCAGCAGCTTGGGAATAGCGTCCACCGGGGAGCTGTTTTTT. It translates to CASSLGIASTGELFF.

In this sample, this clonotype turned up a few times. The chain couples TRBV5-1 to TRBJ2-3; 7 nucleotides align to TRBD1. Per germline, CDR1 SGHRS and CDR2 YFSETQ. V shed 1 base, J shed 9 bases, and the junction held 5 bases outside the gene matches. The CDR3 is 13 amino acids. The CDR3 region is CASSLTGELTQYF. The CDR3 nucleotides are TGCGCCAGCAGCTTGACAGGGGAACTGACGCAGTATTTT.

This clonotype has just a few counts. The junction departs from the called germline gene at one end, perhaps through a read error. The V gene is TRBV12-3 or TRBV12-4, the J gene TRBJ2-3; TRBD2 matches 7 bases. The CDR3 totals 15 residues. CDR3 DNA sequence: TGTGCCATCAGTTCCGGGACTACCACAGCAGATACGCAGTATTTT. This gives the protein CAISSGTTTADTQYF.

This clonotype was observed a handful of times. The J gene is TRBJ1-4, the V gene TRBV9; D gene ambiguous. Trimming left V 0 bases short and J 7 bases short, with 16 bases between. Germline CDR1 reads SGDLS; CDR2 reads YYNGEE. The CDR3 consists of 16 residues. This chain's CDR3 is CASSVAPGSVAEKLFF. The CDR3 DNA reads TGTGCCAGCAGCGTAGCTCCTGGGTCGGTGGCTGAAAAACTGTTTTTT. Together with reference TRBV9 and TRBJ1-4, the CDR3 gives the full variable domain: DSGVTQTPKHLITATGQRVTLRCSPRSGDLSVYWYQQSLDQGLQFLIQYYNGEERAKGNILERFSAQQFPDLHSELNLSSLELGDSALYFCASSVAPGSVAEKLFFGSGTQLSVL.

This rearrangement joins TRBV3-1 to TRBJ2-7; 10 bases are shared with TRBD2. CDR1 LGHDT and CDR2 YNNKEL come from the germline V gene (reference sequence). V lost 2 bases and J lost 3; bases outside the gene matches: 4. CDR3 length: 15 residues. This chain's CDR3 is CASSQMTSGFYEQYF. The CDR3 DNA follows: TGTGCCAGCAGCCAAATGACTAGCGGGTTCTACGAGCAGTACTTC.

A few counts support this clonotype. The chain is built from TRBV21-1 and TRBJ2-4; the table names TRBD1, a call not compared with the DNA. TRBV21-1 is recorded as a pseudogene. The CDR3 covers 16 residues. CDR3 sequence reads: CASQRGYSWAKNIQYF. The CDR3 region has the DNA TGTGCCAGCCAGAGGGGGTACTCATGGGCCAAAAACATTCAGTACTTC.

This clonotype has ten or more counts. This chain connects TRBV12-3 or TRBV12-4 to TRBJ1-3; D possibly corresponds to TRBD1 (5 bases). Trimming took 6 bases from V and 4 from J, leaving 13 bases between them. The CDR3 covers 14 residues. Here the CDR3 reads CASSPQGRGNTIYF. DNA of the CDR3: TGTGCCAGCAGCCCTCAGGGCCGCGGAAACACCATATATTTT.

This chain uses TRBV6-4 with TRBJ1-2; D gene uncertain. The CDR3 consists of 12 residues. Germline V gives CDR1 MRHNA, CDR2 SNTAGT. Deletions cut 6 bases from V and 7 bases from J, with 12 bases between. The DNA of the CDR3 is TGTGCCAGCAGATCGGGGAGCGGTGGCTACACCTTC. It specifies CASRSGSGGYTF.

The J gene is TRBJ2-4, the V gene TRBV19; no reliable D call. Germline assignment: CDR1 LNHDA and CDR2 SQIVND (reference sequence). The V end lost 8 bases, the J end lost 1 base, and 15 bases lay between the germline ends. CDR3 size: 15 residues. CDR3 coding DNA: TGTGCCAGTGGATACCTTGGCCTCGCCAAAAACATTCAGTACTTC. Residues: CASGYLGLAKNIQYF.

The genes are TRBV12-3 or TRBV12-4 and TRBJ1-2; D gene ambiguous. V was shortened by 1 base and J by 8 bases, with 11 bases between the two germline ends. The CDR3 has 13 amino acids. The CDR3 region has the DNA TGTGCCAGCAGTTTAGTGATTAGTCGAGGCTACACCTTC. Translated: CASSLVISRGYTF.

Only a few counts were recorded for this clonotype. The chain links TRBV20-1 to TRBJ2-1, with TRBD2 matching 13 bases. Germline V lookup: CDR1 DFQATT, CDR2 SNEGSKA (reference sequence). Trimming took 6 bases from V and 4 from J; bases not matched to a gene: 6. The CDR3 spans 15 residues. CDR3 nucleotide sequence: TGCAGTGCAACGGGACTAGCGGGGATATACAATGAGCAGTTCTTC. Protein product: CSATGLAGIYNEQFF.